This TCR beta chain was captured in a study of vaccination and CD4 T cells after COVID-19. Study in general: Taking of post-vaccine samples occurred a median about 70 days after dose two (range 14 to 241). Overlapping spike peptides of SARS-CoV-2, HCoV-NL63, HCoV-OC43 and HCoV-229E were used, and cells were stimulated with them.

Oncomine TCR Beta short-read sequencing was applied to DNA from cultured CD4+ T cells. TCRdb re-called the PCR reads with MiXCR, one entry per CDR3 protein. The sample holds 10,000 to 15,000 distinct CDR3 sequences, roughly 72% seen once. The treatment was: approximately nine-day PBMC culture with coronavirus spike peptide pools or control peptides (ViraFEST assay). First, ViraFEST expanded antigen-specific T cells with peptide pools, and next it sequenced the TCRs. Note on this clonotype: Its matching antigen is unknown.

Germline V gives CDR1 GTSNPN, CDR2 SVGIG (reference sequence). The CDR3 contains 15 residues. The ends were cut back, 5 bases at V and 0 bases at J, with 14 bases in the middle. The V and J genes are TRBV30 and TRBJ1-3, with D possibly matching TRBD1 (5 bases). The source material was CD4+ T cells from blood, cultured in vitro, sampled after SARS-CoV-2 vaccination. This receptor was identified in a human donor who received a COVID-19 vaccine. CDR3 sequence (DNA): TGTGCCTGGGGGGTAGGGGCCCTCTCTGGAAACACCATATATTTT. Translated, it gives CAWGVGALSGNTIYF.